This TCR beta chain came from a study of cytomegalovirus exposure and HLA in healthy donors. In the study overall: Approximately 200 million T cells yielded over 90 million unique TCR beta sequences in earlier analysis. Whole-study results and caveats: Analysis was carried out at a later point, and it linked a missense DCLRE1C variant to TCR beta V- and J-gene trimming.

V shed 1 base, J shed 5 bases, and the junction held 4 bases outside the gene matches. The CDR3 is 15 amino acids. CDR1 and CDR2 (germline): MGHDK, SYGVNS. This clone has just one count. The antigen is undetermined. Primers for the PCR totalled 60 Vbeta and 13 Jbeta. Clones were sequenced by immunoSEQ multiplex PCR, and TCRdb holds only the in-frame ones, with some missing. Among some 170,000 clones, 70% to 80% were seen once, and the ten largest hold approximately 1%. The chain recombines TRBV25-1 with TRBJ2-2; 7 nucleotides agree with TRBD2. The TCR sequence derives from a woman aged 40 to 55 in good health and CMV-seronegative. Sample: PBMCs. The CDR3 here is CASSESRGETGELFF. CDR3 bases: TGTGCCAGCAGTGAATCCCGGGGGGAAACCGGGGAGCTGTTTTTT.